Each of the 28 T cell receptor beta chains below was sequenced from the same sample in a study of T cells in Graves' hyperthyroidism and ophthalmopathy. Researchers amplified the TCR beta CDR3 regions from RNA transcripts. The primer set for the first-round RT-PCR of the TCR CDR3 was HTBI. TCRdb re-called the multiplex PCR reads with MiXCR, one entry per CDR3 protein. The sample has around 530,000 distinct CDR3 sequences, 15% to 20% seen once; the top ten hold 17%. The sample comprised blood. All receptors come from a woman younger than 35 with Graves' ophthalmopathy.

This clonotype was counted many times. This sequence joins TRBV6-5 and TRBJ2-1; 14 bases are a match to TRBD2. The CDR3 runs 15 residues. J gave up 8 bases and V 2 bases, and 2 bases lay outside the gene matches. From germline, CDR1 is MNHEY and CDR2 SVGAGI. CDR3 loop: CASSYRLAGGDEQFF. For the CDR3, the DNA is TGTGCCAGCAGTTACAGACTAGCGGGAGGGGATGAGCAGTTCTTC.

In this sample, this clonotype turned up many times. The chain recombines TRBV10-3 with TRBJ1-1; 10 positions agree with TRBD1. Germline assignment: CDR1 ENHRY and CDR2 SYGVKD. Trimming cost V 5 bases and J 5 bases; bases outside gene matches: 5. This CDR3 has 14 residues. CDR3 residues: CAISKGQGKTEAFF. CDR3 in DNA: TGTGCCATCAGTAAGGGACAGGGGAAGACTGAAGCTTTCTTT.

This clonotype showed up just a few times. A read error may account for a junction end that differs from germline. The V gene is TRBV6-2 or TRBV6-3, the J gene TRBJ2-1; D uncertain. Germline V gene sequence: CDR1 MNHEY, CDR2 SVGEGT. The CDR3 consists of 13 residues. The CDR3 DNA reads as TGTGCCAGTGGAAGTGGAGTCTACAATGAGCAGCTCTTC. Amino acids: CASGSGVYNEQLF.

Ten or more counts support this clonotype. The rearrangement uses TRBV30 and TRBJ1-6; 7 bases agree with TRBD1. The V segment lost 2 bases and the J segment 9 bases; nucleotides outside the gene matches: 4. The length of the CDR3 is 13 residues. CDR1 GTSNPN and CDR2 SVGIG come from the germline V gene (reference sequence). The CDR3 protein is CAWSRQGSSPLHF. The DNA for the CDR3 is TGTGCCTGGAGTCGACAGGGAAGTTCACCCCTCCACTTT.

V and J are TRBV12-3 or TRBV12-4 and TRBJ2-3; 10 bases line up with TRBD2. The CDR3 consists of 15 residues. V dropped 6 bases and J dropped 5; count of bases not matched to a gene: 8. CDR3 nucleotide sequence: TGTGCCAGCAGAGAGCGGGGGGGCCGAATAGATACGCAGTATTTT. As protein: CASRERGGRIDTQYF.

This clonotype was detected a few times. The chain uses TRBV6-4 and TRBJ1-6; no reliable D call. Germline V lookup: CDR1 MRHNA, CDR2 SNTAGT. V was clipped by 4 bases and J by 11 bases, with 12 bases between them. The CDR3 extends over 13 amino acids. The CDR3 nucleotides are TGTGCCAGCAGTGGGTCGTTGGGGACACCCCTCCACTTT. This encodes CASSGSLGTPLHF.

V is TRBV18 and J is TRBJ2-3, with D unresolved. This CDR3 is built from 15 residues. The ends were cut back, 2 bases at V and 3 bases at J, with 12 bases in the middle. Germline loops: CDR1 KGHSH, CDR2 LQKENI. CDR3 residues: CASSPTAGRTDTQYF. The CDR3 region has the DNA TGTGCCAGCTCACCAACTGCAGGCCGTACAGATACGCAGTATTTT.

This clonotype has only a few counts. The CDR3 is CASSRLQDSAQETQYF. In DNA, the CDR3 is TGTGCCAGCAGCCGCCTCCAAGACAGCGCCCAAGAGACCCAGTACTTC. The V call is TRBV3-1, the J call TRBJ2-5; TRBD1 is a possible D gene (5 bases). The CDR3 runs to 16 residues. Trimming removed 4 bases at V and 1 base at J, with 16 bases between. The germline CDR1 and CDR2 sequences are LGHDT and YNNKEL (reference sequence).

This clonotype turned up a few times. The chain has TRBV20-1 and TRBJ1-1, with D possibly TRBD1 on 6 matching bases. Germline V gene sequence: CDR1 DFQATT, CDR2 SNEGSKA (reference sequence). The CDR3 loop spans 14 amino acids. Trimming cost V 6 bases and J 4 bases, with 18 bases left between them. This CDR3 reads CSAWNRDVSTEAFF. DNA of the CDR3: TGCAGTGCCTGGAACAGGGACGTTTCCACTGAAGCTTTCTTT.

The table lists this clonotype with a few counts. This chain joins TRBV19 and TRBJ1-1; D is perhaps TRBD1 (5 bases). Germline V gene sequence: CDR1 LNHDA, CDR2 SQIVND (reference sequence). The CDR3 loop spans 14 amino acids. V shed 0 bases and J shed 7 bases, with 12 bases lying between them. CDR3 coding DNA: TGTGCCAGTAGTATAGAAGAGGGGAGAAGTGAAGCTTTCTTT. It codes for CASSIEEGRSEAFF.

To note about this clonotype: The final CDR3 position lacks the conserved phenylalanine or tryptophan, pointing to a likely read error. The chain recombines TRBV3-1 with TRBJ2-5; 8 bases are shared with TRBD2. The germline CDR1 and CDR2 sequences are LGHDT and YNNKEL (reference sequence). The V segment lost 0 bases and the J segment 4 bases; nucleotides outside the gene matches: 4. The CDR3 has 15 amino acids. The CDR3 DNA reads TGTGCCAGCAGCCAAGAGATTCGGGGGGGAGAGACCCAGTACGTC. This encodes CASSQEIRGGETQYV.

The V gene is TRBV5-4, the J gene TRBJ2-3; 8 positions agree with TRBD2. There are 16 residues in the CDR3. After removal of 4 bases from V and 8 bases from J, the junction contained 15 bases not matched to a gene. CDR1 is SGHNT and CDR2 is YYREEE in the germline V gene (reference sequence). The CDR3 sequence is CASSRGTSSFLGTQYF. The CDR3 DNA reads TGTGCCAGCAGCCGGGGGACTAGTAGTTTTTTAGGTACGCAGTATTTT.

This clonotype appeared a few times. The chain combines TRBV7-2 with TRBJ2-7; TRBD1 might be the D (6 bases). This CDR3 is 15 amino acids long. Germline assignment: CDR1 SGHTA and CDR2 FQGNSA. Trimming took 5 bases from V and 2 from J, leaving 16 bases between them. This CDR3 reads CASSTQGIGAYEQYF. DNA for the CDR3: TGTGCCAGCAGCACTCAGGGGATTGGAGCCTACGAGCAGTACTTC.

Remarks on this clonotype: Just one base apart from a much larger clone, this may be a read error. Likely a read error: the CDR3 ends without its conserved phenylalanine or tryptophan. V is TRBV11-2 and J is TRBJ2-7, with D tentatively TRBD1 or TRBD2 (6 bases each). From germline, CDR1 is SGHAT and CDR2 FQNNGV. The CDR3 covers 16 residues. V gave up 5 bases and J gave up 4 bases, with 21 bases separating them. DNA for the CDR3: TGTGCCAGCAGCGGAGGGGAGACAGGAAGGTTGTACGAGCAGTACTCC. Translation: CASSGGETGRLYEQYS.

This clonotype came up many times. The chain is built from TRBV11-2 and TRBJ2-5; 12 bases map to TRBD2. Trimming at V came to 6 bases and at J to 5 bases, leaving 10 bases not matched to a gene. The CDR3 contains 16 residues. Germline assignment: CDR1 SGHAT and CDR2 FQNNGV. The chain's CDR3 is CASRSGLAGLIETQYF. CDR3 DNA sequence: TGTGCCAGCAGATCCGGACTAGCGGGATTAATCGAGACCCAGTACTTC.

This chain connects TRBV4-1 to TRBJ2-4, with D perhaps TRBD1 (5 bases). The V end lost 0 bases, the J end lost 0 bases, and 12 bases lay between the germline ends. Germline V gives CDR1 MGHRA, CDR2 YSYEKL. CDR3 size: 17 residues. The CDR3 DNA follows: TGCGCCAGCAGCCAAGAGGGGCAGGGTCTAGCCAAAAACATTCAGTACTTC. It translates to CASSQEGQGLAKNIQYF.

This clonotype was detected only a few times. V usage is TRBV5-1 and J usage is TRBJ2-1; D gene ambiguous. V was pared by 0 bases and J by 8 bases, with 9 bases between. Germline V gene sequence: CDR1 SGHRS, CDR2 YFSETQ. The CDR3 consists of 13 residues. Here the CDR3 DNA reads TGCGCCAGCAGCTTGGGAGTCGGTCATGAGCAGTTCTTC. Encoded protein: CASSLGVGHEQFF. The variable domain in full, with the rest retrieved from reference TRBV5-1 and TRBJ2-1, is KAGVTQTPRYLIKTRGQQVTLSCSPISGHRSVSWYQQTPGQGLQFLFEYFSETQRNKGNFPGRFSGRQFSNSRSEMNVSTLELGDSALYLCASSLGVGHEQFFGPGTRLTVL.

The J gene is TRBJ1-1, the V gene TRBV6-2 or TRBV6-3; D is ambiguous. Between the trimmed V and J ends, which lost 6 bases and 5 bases, there was a span of 10 bases. The CDR3 sequence is 12 residues long. Looked up from germline, CDR1 is MNHEY and CDR2 is SVGEGT. This chain's CDR3 is CASSKLGTEAFF. In nucleotides, the CDR3 is TGTGCCAGCAGCAAATTGGGGACTGAAGCTTTCTTT.

In its sample, this clonotype was seen many times. The V gene is TRBV12-3 or TRBV12-4, the J gene TRBJ1-2; the D gene is possibly TRBD1 (5 bases). The germline V and J ends were trimmed by 7 bases and 8 bases, with 17 bases remaining between them. There are 13 residues in the CDR3. CDR3 coding DNA: TGTGCCAGCACCTCCCTGAGAGGGGAAGGCTACACCTTC. It specifies CASTSLRGEGYTF.

This clonotype has more than one count but fewer than ten. The chain carries TRBV20-1 and TRBJ1-6; D remains unclear. The CDR3 consists of 15 residues. V gave up 3 bases and J gave up 0 bases, with 9 bases separating them. The V gene's germline CDR1 is DFQATT and CDR2 SNEGSKA (reference sequence). The CDR3 loop reads CSASWTDSYNSPLHF. CDR3 DNA sequence: TGCAGTGCTAGCTGGACCGACTCCTATAATTCACCCCTCCACTTT.

The chain is built from TRBV6-1 and TRBJ2-4; D is possibly TRBD1 or TRBD2 (5 bases each). The CDR3 runs to 15 residues. Trimming removed 7 bases at V and 0 bases at J, with 13 bases between. Germline assignment: CDR1 MNHNS and CDR2 SASEGT. Here the CDR3 reads CASIRDGLAKNIQYF. CDR3 DNA sequence: TGTGCCAGCATCCGGGACGGCCTAGCCAAAAACATTCAGTACTTC.

This clonotype was recorded at least ten times. The J gene is TRBJ1-1, the V gene TRBV10-3; 7 bases match TRBD1. Germline V gene sequence: CDR1 ENHRY, CDR2 SYGVKD. The J segment lost 4 bases and the V segment lost 4 bases, leaving 12 bases of the junction unmatched. CDR3 length: 16 residues. The CDR3, as DNA: TGTGCCATCAGTGGAGGGGCAGGGGGTGACGGCACTGAAGCTTTCTTT. The encoded protein is CAISGGAGGDGTEAFF.

This clonotype was recorded at least ten times. This chain connects TRBV12-3 or TRBV12-4 to TRBJ1-5; 7 bases match TRBD1. The CDR3 is made up of 16 amino acids. J gave up 4 bases and V 5 bases, and 11 bases lay outside the gene matches. The CDR3 loop reads CASSAPGQLFNQPQHF. The CDR3, as DNA: TGTGCCAGCAGTGCTCCGGGACAGCTATTTAATCAGCCCCAGCATTTT.

A few counts support this clonotype. This chain uses TRBV6-1 with TRBJ2-3; D perhaps matches TRBD1 (6 bases). The CDR3 has 13 residues. Per germline, CDR1 MNHNS and CDR2 SASEGT. Trimming took 10 bases from V and 4 from J, leaving 15 bases between them. CDR3 sequence (DNA): TGTGCCACCAGCAGGGGAGAGGCAGATACGCAGTATTTT. It is translated as CATSRGEADTQYF.

The chain joins TRBV7-9 to TRBJ2-1; no firm D call. Looked up from germline, CDR1 is SEHNR and CDR2 is FQNEAQ (reference sequence). This CDR3 comprises 16 residues. Trimming pared 5 bases from V and 3 bases from J, leaving 17 bases between. The CDR3 is CASSPPPPSNYNEQFF. CDR3 sequence (DNA): TGTGCCAGCAGCCCCCCCCCACCGTCAAACTACAATGAGCAGTTCTTC.

This clonotype was found many times. The rearrangement links TRBV30 to TRBJ2-7; 7 bases agree with TRBD1. The CDR3 totals 14 residues. V gave up 4 bases and J gave up 3 bases; unmatched junction bases: 9. CDR1 GTSNPN and CDR2 SVGIG come from the germline V gene (reference sequence). The DNA for the CDR3 is TGTGCCTGGAAAAGGACAGGCCCCTTCTACGAGCAGTACTTC. This encodes CAWKRTGPFYEQYF.

This clonotype was seen more than once but under ten times. This chain links TRBV20-1 with TRBJ1-1, with unresolved D. Per the germline V gene, CDR1 is DFQATT and CDR2 is SNEGSKA (reference sequence). Trimming removed 6 bases from V and 6 bases from J, with 20 bases in between. This CDR3 region has 14 residues. The CDR3 sequence: CSAPRLSGRPEAFF. For the CDR3, the DNA is TGCAGTGCCCCTAGGCTTTCCGGGCGGCCTGAAGCTTTCTTT.

The chain is built from TRBV19 and TRBJ2-1, with D tentatively TRBD1 (6 bases). The V end lost 5 bases, the J end lost 5 bases, and 25 bases lay between the germline ends. Germline-derived CDR1 and CDR2 are LNHDA and SQIVND (reference sequence). This CDR3 is 18 amino acids long. CDR3 in amino acids: CASSLLTLQGVGDNEQFF. The DNA of the CDR3 is TGTGCCAGTAGTTTACTCACCCTACAGGGCGTGGGGGACAATGAGCAGTTCTTC.